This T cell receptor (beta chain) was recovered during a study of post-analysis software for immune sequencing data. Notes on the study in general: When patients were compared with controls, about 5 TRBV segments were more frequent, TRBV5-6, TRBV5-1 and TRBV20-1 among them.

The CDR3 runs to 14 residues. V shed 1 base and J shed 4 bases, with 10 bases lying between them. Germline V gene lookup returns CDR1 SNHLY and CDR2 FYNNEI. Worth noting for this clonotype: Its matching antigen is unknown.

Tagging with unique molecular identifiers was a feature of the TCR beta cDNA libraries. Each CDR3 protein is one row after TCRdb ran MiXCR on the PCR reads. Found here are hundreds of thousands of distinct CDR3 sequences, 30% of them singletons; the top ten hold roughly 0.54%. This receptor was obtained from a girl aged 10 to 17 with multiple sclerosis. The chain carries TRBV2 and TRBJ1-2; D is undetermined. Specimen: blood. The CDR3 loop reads CASSEVSRSYGYTF. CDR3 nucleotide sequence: TGTGCCAGCAGTGAAGTTTCTCGGTCCTATGGCTACACCTTC. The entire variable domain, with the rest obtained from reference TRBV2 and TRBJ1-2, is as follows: EPEVTQTPSHQVTQMGQEVILRCVPISNHLYFYWYRQILGQKVEFLVSFYNNEISEKSEIFDDQFSVERPDGSNFTLKIRSTKLEDSAMYFCASSEVSRSYGYTFGSGTRLTVV.